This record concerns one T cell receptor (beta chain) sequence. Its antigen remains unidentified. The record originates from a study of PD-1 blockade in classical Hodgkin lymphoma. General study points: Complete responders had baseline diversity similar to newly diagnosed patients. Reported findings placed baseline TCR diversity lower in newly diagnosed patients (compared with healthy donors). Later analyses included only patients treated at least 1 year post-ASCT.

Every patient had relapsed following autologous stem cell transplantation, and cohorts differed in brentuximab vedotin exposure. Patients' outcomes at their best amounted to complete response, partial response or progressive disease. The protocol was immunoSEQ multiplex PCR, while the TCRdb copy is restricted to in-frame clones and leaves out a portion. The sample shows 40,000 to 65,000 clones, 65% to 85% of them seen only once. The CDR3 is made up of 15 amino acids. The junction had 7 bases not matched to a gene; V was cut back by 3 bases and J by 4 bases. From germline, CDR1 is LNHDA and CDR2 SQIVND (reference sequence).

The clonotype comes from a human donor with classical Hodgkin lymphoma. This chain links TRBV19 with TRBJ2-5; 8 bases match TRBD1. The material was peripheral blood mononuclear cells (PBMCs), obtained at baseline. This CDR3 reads CASSMGQGAGETQYF. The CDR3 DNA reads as TGTGCCAGTAGTATGGGGCAGGGGGCCGGAGAGACCCAGTACTTC.